This T cell receptor (beta chain) was recovered during a study of blood T cell repertoires in COVID-19. Germline V gives CDR1 ENHRY, CDR2 SYGVKD. Trimming stripped 0 bases from V and 6 bases from J, with 15 bases between. CDR3 length equals 17 residues. TCRdb keeps only in-frame clones here, not all; method: immunoSEQ multiplex PCR. The sample lists around 78,000 clones; 86% were seen once. This clone was observed a few times. The source material was peripheral blood. The chain couples TRBV10-3 to TRBJ1-6; D may be TRBD1 (5 bases). The sequence was obtained from a man aged 50 to 59 with active or convalescent COVID-19. The CDR3 is CAISESHGGRVNSPLHF. CDR3 coding DNA: TGTGCCATCAGTGAGTCCCACGGGGGACGGGTTAATTCACCCCTCCACTTT.